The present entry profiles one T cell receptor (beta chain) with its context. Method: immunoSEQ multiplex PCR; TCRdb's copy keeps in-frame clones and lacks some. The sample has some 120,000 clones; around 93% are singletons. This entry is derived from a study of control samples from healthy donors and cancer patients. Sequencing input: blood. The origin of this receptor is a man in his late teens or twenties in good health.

CDR3 residues: CASSQVNNSPLHF. DNA for the CDR3: TGTGCCAGCAGCCAAGTGAATAATTCACCCCTCCACTTT. The chain employs TRBV3-1 (or the pseudogene TRBV3-2) and TRBJ1-6, with no clear D. Germline V gene sequence: CDR1 LGHDT, CDR2 YNNKEL (reference sequence). Trimming left V 1 base short and J 5 bases short, with 3 bases between. CDR3 length: 13 residues.